The source of this T cell receptor (beta chain) is a study of control samples from healthy donors and cancer patients. The assay was immunoSEQ multiplex PCR, and TCRdb's table has in-frame clones only and misses some. The data contain roughly 90,000 clones, 80% to 95% of them seen just once; the ten biggest clones take up approximately 1.5%. V was shortened by 0 bases and J by 4 bases, with 27 bases between the two germline ends. Germline CDR1 and CDR2: MGHRA and YSYEKL. This CDR3 spans 21 amino acids. The TCR was taken from a woman aged 25 to 45 in good health. Sequencing input: blood. The J gene is TRBJ2-2, the V gene TRBV4-1, with D possibly matching TRBD2 (7 bases). The CDR3 protein is CASSQDCDRRSGGAGTGELFF. In nucleotides, the CDR3 is TGCGCCAGCAGCCAAGATTGTGATCGGCGCTCGGGGGGCGCGGGCACCGGGGAGCTGTTTTTT.